The T cell receptor beta chain under discussion was sequenced for a study of cytomegalovirus exposure and HLA in healthy donors. The PCR ran on 60 Vbeta and 13 Jbeta primers. Using immunoSEQ multiplex PCR, the repertoire was profiled, and TCRdb retains in-frame clones only, with some absent. Its table lists around 150,000 clones. There are 16 residues in the CDR3. The V end was cut by 3 bases, the J end by 0 bases, with 12 bases between. Germline-derived CDR1 and CDR2 are LNHNV and YYDKDF (reference sequence). J is TRBJ1-3 and V is TRBV15; D might be TRBD1 (5 bases). The clonotype comes from a woman aged 60-75 years in good health and CMV-seronegative. Sequenced material: PBMCs. The CDR3 loop is CATSSKGVYSGNTIYF. In DNA form, the CDR3 reads TGTGCCACCAGCAGCAAAGGGGTTTACTCTGGAAACACCATATATTTT.